Listed below are T cell receptor beta chains from one sample, sequenced in a study of OX40 agonist ivuxolimab in advanced cancers. Only in-frame clones appear in the TCRdb table, and some are missing; sequencing was by immunoSEQ multiplex PCR. The sample gives approximately 76,000 clones, approximately 85% of which show up once; approximately 0.63% is in the top ten. The sequenced sample was CD4+ or CD8+ T cells sorted from blood, obtained in a trial of the OX40 agonist ivuxolimab. The source of these receptors is an adult with an advanced solid tumor such as melanoma, head and neck, liver or kidney cancer. The conserved cysteine and the conserved F or W are not part of the CDR3 here.

J	length	V	CDR3
TRBJ2-5	13	TRBV7-3	ASSSQAGGLETQY
TRBJ2-3	13	TRBV18	ASSPGAGATDTQY
TRBJ2-1	14	TRBV7-9	ASSFRPGQGDNEQF
TRBJ2-3	12	TRBV6-6	ASSYSSVSDTQY
TRBJ1-5	14	TRBV7-2	ASSLSVRTARQPQH
TRBJ1-3	15	TRBV7-2	ASSLAIWSVSGNTIY
TRBJ2-3	11	TRBV6-6	ASRVTARDTQY
TRBJ1-1	12	TRBV5-1	ASSSGQGSTEAF
TRBJ1-2	12	TRBV7-2	ASSPVQGEYGYT
TRBJ2-6	14	TRBV11-1	ASSVRGSSGANVLT
TRBJ2-3	13	TRBV4-2	ASSQDGGQLDTQY
TRBJ2-5	13	TRBV14	ASSRYSGGKETQY
TRBJ2-5	14	TRBV18	ASSPSSGGARETQY
TRBJ1-4	10	TRBV5-6	ASSHTGEKLF
TRBJ1-2	12	TRBV5-6	ASSRMGETYGYT
TRBJ2-3	14	TRBV7-9	ASSLTLTGSTDTQY
TRBJ2-5	10	TRBV4-1	ASSPLGGTQY
TRBJ2-2	15	TRBV5-1	ASSWGPDRANTGELF
TRBJ2-1	10	TRBV6-5	ASSTFYNEQF
TRBJ2-2	14	TRBV9	ASSPTHGFVPGELF
TRBJ2-1	13	TRBV5-1	ASSLYSSLAGEQF
TRBJ2-2	16	TRBV2	ASSEQGSGGVNTGELF
TRBJ2-3	13	TRBV5-1	ASSLDGGGTDTQY
TRBJ1-4	12	TRBV6-5	ASRLQGAHEKLF
TRBJ2-7	9	TRBV7-9	ASSWSDEQY
TRBJ2-3	13	TRBV11-2	ASSLGTGWTDTQY
TRBJ2-1	14	TRBV4-1	ASSQDRAGGYNEQF
TRBJ1-5	10	TRBV10-3	AISESGQPQH
TRBJ2-2	12	TRBV7-2	ASSLGFDTGELF
TRBJ1-1	10	TRBV10-3	AIRETEGGAF
TRBJ2-5	13	TRBV7-2	ASSYWTSGQETQY
TRBJ2-3	11	TRBV29-1	SARAGGGYTQY
TRBJ1-2	13	TRBV4-3	ASSQDDRDGYGYT
TRBJ2-1	13	TRBV7-9	ASSREGGMMNEQF
TRBJ2-1	13	TRBV2	ASSNSGGARNEQF
TRBJ2-1	14	TRBV5-6	ASATLGGSSYNEQF
TRBJ1-6	11	TRBV30	AWDVISNSPLH